The 5 T cell receptor beta chains listed next were all sequenced from one sample in a study of T cell responses to AZD1222 COVID-19 vaccine. Produced via immunoSEQ multiplex PCR; TCRdb's table is partial and in-frame only. In the table there are 110,000 to 150,000 clones, about 91% of which are singletons. Sequences were derived from peripheral blood, sampled on day 0 of AZD1222 vaccination. These receptors came from an adult in good health.

V is TRBV11-2 and J is TRBJ1-2; 7 bases are a match to TRBD1. Per germline, CDR1 SGHAT and CDR2 FQNNGV. The CDR3 covers 16 residues. V was clipped by 5 bases and J by 3 bases; unmatched bases: 12. In DNA, the CDR3 is TGTGCCAGCAGCCCCGCGACAGGGACGCGTTACTATGGCTACACCTTC. This codes for CASSPATGTRYYGYTF.

The chain employs TRBV29-1 and TRBJ2-5; 7 bases line up with TRBD1. CDR3 length equals 14 residues. V gave up 8 bases and J gave up 5 bases; unmatched junction bases: 14. CDR1 is SQVTM, CDR2 ANQGSEA, per germline. The CDR3 DNA sequence: TGCAGCACCGGACAGGTCCTACCGCGGGAGACCCAGTACTTC. The encoded protein is CSTGQVLPRETQYF.

J is TRBJ2-2 and V is TRBV19; 10 nucleotides agree with TRBD2. This CDR3 spans 18 amino acids. J was trimmed by 1 base and V by 9 bases; bases with no gene match: 14. Germline V lookup: CDR1 LNHDA, CDR2 SQIVND (reference sequence). The CDR3 spells CASLARGSSGGNTGELFF. As DNA, the CDR3 is TGTGCCAGCCTAGCCCGGGGATCTAGCGGGGGGAACACCGGGGAGCTGTTTTTT. The variable domain in full, with the rest retrieved from reference TRBV19 and TRBJ2-2, is DGGITQSPKYLFRKEGQNVTLSCEQNLNHDAMYWYRQDPGQGLRLIYYSQIVNDFQKGDIAEGYSVSREKKESFPLTVTSAQKNPTAFYLCASLARGSSGGNTGELFFGEGSRLTVL.

This chain uses TRBV5-1 with TRBJ2-1, with 11 bases matching TRBD2. The CDR3 totals 14 residues. Germline V gene sequence: CDR1 SGHRS, CDR2 YFSETQ. V shed 8 bases and J 4 bases; nucleotides not matched to a gene: 5. The CDR3 DNA is TGCGCCAGTAAGGGACTAGCGGAGTACAATGAGCAGTTCTTC. Its translation is CASKGLAEYNEQFF.

The CDR3 region has the DNA TGTGCCAGCAGTTTTGATGGGGGCTGGGGCTACACCTTC. This gives the protein CASSFDGGWGYTF. The gene calls are TRBV12-3 or TRBV12-4 and TRBJ1-2, with a possible D match to TRBD1 (6 bases). V lost 3 bases and J lost 8, with 13 bases in between. CDR3 length: 13 residues.